This T cell receptor beta chain is from a study of blood T cells in healthy people across ages. The study's findings and limits: Getting older went along with TCR beta diversity per million T cells dropping roughly linearly. Estimated diversity across one million T cells was deemed an underestimate. A strong correlation was found between TCR beta diversity and the percentage of naive T cells.

Extractions gave at least 5.5 micrograms of total RNA per sample. CDR3 length equals 15 residues. CDR1 and CDR2 from the germline V gene are SGHTA and FQGNSA. V shed 3 bases, J shed 3 bases, and the junction held 3 bases outside the gene matches. Combining a sample-barcoded 5' primer with a J-beta primer mix, a second PCR ran for 7 to 11 cycles. Each CDR3 protein is one row after TCRdb ran MiXCR on the 5' RACE reads. The sample lists about 1.8 million distinct CDR3 sequences, roughly 49% occurring once. The sample holds many counts of this clonotype. What it binds is not known. The sample comprised blood. The V and J genes are TRBV7-2 and TRBJ2-1; 9 bases fit TRBD1. The receptor was derived from a middle-aged woman in good health. This CDR3 is CASSLSTGGYNEQFF. CDR3 DNA: TGTGCCAGCAGCTTGTCGACAGGGGGCTACAATGAGCAGTTCTTC. Together with reference TRBV7-2 and TRBJ2-1, the CDR3 gives the full variable domain: GAGVSQSPSNKVTEKGKDVELRCDPISGHTALYWYRQSLGQGLEFLIYFQGNSAPDKSGLPSDRFSAERTGGSVSTLTIQRTQQEDSAVYLCASSLSTGGYNEQFFGPGTRLTVL.